This T cell receptor beta chain was profiled in a study of response to subunit inactivated influenza vaccine. Note on this clonotype: What it recognizes is unknown.

The CDR3 covers 16 residues. V lost 5 bases to trimming and J lost 5 bases, with 19 bases between them. TCRdb used MiXCR to reprocess the RT-PCR reads, holding one entry per CDR3 protein. The sample shows 860,000 or so distinct CDR3 sequences, around 20% of them seen only once. Study-level findings and limits: Authors suggested that a seasonal influenza vaccination recruits few new T cells each time.

V and J are TRBV12-3 or TRBV12-4 and TRBJ2-4, with D perhaps being TRBD1 or TRBD2 (7 bases each). Sequences were derived from PBMCs from blood, sampled roughly 5 days after vaccination. This clonotype originated in a man between 45 and 60 years old who received an inactivated influenza vaccine. CDR3 bases: TGTGCCAGCAGTCTCGCAGGGGGGGGGCTTCAAAACATTCAGTACTTC. Residues: CASSLAGGGLQNIQYF.